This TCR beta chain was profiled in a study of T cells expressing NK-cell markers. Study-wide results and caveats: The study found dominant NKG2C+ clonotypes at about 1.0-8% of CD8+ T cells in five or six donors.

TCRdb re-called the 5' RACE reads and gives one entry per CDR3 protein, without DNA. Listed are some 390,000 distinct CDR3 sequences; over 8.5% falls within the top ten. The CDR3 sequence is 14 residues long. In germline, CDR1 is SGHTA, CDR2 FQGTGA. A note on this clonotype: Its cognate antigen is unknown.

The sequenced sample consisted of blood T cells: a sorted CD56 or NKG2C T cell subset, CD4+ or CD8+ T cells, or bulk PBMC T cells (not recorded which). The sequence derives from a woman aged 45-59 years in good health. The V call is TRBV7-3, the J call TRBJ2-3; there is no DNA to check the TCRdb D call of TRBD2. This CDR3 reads CASSSREGTDTQYF.